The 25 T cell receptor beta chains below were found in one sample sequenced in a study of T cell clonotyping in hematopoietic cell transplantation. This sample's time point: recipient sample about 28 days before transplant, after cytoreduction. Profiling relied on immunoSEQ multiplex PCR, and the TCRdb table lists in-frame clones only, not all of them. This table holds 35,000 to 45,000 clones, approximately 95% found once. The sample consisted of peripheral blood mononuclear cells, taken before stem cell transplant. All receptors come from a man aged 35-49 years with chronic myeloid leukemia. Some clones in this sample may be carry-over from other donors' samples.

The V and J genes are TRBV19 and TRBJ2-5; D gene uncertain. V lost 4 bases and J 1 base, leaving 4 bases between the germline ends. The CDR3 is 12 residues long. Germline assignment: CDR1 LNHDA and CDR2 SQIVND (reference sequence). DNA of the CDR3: TGTGCCAGTAGTAAGGGCCAAGAGACCCAGTACTTC. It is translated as CASSKGQETQYF.

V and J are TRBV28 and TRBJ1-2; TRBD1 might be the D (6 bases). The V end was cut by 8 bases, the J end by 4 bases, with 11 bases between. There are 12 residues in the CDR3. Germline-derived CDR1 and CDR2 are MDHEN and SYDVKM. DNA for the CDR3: TGTGCCAGCGGCACAGGGAGCTATGGCTACACCTTC. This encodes CASGTGSYGYTF.

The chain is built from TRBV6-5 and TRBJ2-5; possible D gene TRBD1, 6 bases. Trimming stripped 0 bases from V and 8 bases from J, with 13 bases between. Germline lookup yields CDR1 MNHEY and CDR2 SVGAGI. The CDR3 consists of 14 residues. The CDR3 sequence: CASSYSATGDTQYF. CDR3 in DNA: TGTGCCAGCAGTTACTCGGCGACAGGAGATACCCAGTACTTC.

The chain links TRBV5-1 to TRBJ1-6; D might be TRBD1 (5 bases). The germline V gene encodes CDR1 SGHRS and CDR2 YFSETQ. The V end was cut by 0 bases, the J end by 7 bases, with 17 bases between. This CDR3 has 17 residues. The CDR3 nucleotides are TGCGCCAGCAGCTTGGTGGAGGTGAGGGAGGGGAATTCACCCCTCCACTTT. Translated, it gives CASSLVEVREGNSPLHF.

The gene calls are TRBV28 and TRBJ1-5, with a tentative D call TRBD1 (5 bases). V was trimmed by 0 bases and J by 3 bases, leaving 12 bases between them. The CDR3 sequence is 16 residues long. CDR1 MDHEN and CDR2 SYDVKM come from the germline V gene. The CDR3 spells CASSLWRGDVNQPQHF. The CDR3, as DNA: TGTGCCAGCAGTTTATGGAGGGGAGATGTCAATCAGCCCCAGCATTTT.

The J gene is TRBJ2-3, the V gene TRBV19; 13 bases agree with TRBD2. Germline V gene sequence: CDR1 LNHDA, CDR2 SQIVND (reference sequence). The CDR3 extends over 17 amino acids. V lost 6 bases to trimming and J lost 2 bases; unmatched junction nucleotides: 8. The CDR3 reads CASSRRTSGGPTDTQYF. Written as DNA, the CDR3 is TGTGCCAGTAGCCGCCGGACTAGCGGGGGCCCCACAGATACGCAGTATTTT.

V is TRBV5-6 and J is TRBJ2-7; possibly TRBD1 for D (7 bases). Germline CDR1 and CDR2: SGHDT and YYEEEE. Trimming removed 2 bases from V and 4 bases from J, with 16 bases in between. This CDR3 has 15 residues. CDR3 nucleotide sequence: TGTGCCAGCAGCTTATCAGGGGGGTTCCGGTACGAGCAGTACTTC. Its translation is CASSLSGGFRYEQYF.

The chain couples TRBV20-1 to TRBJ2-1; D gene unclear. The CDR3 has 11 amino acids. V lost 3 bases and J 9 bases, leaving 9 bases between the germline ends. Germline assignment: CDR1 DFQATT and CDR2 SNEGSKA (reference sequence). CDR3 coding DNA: TGCAGTGCTAGTACCCTAGGTGAGCAGTTCTTC. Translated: CSASTLGEQFF.

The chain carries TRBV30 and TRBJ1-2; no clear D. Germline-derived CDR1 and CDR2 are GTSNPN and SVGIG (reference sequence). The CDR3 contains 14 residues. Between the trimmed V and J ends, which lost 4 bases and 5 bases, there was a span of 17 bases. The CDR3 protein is CAWTSSGSPYGYTF. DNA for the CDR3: TGTGCCTGGACTTCCTCCGGCAGTCCTTATGGCTACACCTTC.

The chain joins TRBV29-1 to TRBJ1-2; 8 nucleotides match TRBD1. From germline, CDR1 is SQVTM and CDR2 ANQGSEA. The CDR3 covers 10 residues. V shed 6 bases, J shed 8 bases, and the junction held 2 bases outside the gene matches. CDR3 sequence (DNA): TGCAGCGTGGACAGGGACGGCTACACCTTC. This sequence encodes CSVDRDGYTF.

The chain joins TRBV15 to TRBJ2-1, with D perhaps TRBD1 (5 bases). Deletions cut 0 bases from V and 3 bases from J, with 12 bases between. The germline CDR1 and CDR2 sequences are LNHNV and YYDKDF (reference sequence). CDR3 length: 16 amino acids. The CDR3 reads CATSRDPPDSYNEQFF. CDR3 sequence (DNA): TGTGCCACCAGCAGAGATCCCCCCGACAGCTACAATGAGCAGTTCTTC. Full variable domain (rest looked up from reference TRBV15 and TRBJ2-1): DAMVIQNPRYQVTQFGKPVTLSCSQTLNHNVMYWYQQKSSQAPKLLFHYYDKDFNNEADTPDNFQSRRPNTSFCFLDIRSPGLGDTAMYLCATSRDPPDSYNEQFFGPGTRLTVL.

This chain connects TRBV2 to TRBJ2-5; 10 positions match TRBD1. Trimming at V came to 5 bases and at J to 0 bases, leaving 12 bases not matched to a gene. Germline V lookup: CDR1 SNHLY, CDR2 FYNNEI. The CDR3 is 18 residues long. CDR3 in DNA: TGTGCCAGCAGTTCCCCGGGACAGGGGAATTGGTACCAAGAGACCCAGTACTTC. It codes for CASSSPGQGNWYQETQYF.

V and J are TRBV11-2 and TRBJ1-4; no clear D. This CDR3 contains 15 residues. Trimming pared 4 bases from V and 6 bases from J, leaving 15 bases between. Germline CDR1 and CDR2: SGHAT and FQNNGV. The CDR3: CASSSRQELDEKLFF. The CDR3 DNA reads TGTGCCAGCAGCTCCCGCCAGGAACTGGATGAAAAACTGTTTTTT.

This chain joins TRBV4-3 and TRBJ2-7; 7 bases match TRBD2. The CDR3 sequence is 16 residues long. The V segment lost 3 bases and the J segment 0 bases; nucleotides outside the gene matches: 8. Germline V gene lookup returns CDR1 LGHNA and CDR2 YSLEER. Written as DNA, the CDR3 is TGCGCCAGCAGCCAGGGGAGCGGGGCTAGCTCCTACGAGCAGTACTTC. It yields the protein CASSQGSGASSYEQYF.

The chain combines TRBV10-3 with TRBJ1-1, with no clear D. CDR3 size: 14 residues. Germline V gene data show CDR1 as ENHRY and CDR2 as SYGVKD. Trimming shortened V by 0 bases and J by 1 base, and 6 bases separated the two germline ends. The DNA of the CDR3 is TGTGCCATCAGTGAGTCTAAAGGGAACACTGAAGCTTTCTTT. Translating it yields CAISESKGNTEAFF.

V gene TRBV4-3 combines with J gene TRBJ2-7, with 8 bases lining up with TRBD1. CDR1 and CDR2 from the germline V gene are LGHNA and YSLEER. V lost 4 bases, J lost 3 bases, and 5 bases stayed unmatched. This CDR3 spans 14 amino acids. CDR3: CASSRGQGRYEQYF. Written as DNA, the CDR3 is TGCGCCAGCAGCCGAGGACAGGGACGCTACGAGCAGTACTTC.

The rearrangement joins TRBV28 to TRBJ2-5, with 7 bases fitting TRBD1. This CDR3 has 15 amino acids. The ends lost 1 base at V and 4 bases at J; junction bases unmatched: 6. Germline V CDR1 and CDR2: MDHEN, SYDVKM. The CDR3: CASSLFGRGPETQYF. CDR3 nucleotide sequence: TGTGCCAGCAGTTTATTTGGTAGGGGGCCAGAGACCCAGTACTTC.

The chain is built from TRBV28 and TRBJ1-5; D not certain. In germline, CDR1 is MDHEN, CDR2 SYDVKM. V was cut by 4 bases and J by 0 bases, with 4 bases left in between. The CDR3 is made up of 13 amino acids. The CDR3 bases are TGTGCCAGCAGTTCGTTTAGCAATCAGCCCCAGCATTTT. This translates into CASSSFSNQPQHF.

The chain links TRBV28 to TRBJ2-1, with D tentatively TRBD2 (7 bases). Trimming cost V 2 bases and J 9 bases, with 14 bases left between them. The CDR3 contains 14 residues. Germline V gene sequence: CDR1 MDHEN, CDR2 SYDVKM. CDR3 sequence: CASSLGGAGSEQFF. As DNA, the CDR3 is TGTGCCAGCAGTTTAGGGGGGGCTGGCAGTGAGCAGTTCTTC.

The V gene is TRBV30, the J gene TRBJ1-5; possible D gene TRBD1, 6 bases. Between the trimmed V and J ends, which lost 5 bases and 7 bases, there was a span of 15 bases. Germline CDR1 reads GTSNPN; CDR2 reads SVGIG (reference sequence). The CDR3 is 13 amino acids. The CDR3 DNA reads TGTGCCTGGGAGCAGGGGATGGAACAGCCCCAGCATTTT. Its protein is CAWEQGMEQPQHF.

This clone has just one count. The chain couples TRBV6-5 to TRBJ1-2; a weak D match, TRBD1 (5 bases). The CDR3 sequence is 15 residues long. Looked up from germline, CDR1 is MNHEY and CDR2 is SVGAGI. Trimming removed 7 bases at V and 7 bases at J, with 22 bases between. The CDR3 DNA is TGTGCCAGCAAGAAGAGGGGCAGGATTGTAACTGGCTACACCTTC. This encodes CASKKRGRIVTGYTF.

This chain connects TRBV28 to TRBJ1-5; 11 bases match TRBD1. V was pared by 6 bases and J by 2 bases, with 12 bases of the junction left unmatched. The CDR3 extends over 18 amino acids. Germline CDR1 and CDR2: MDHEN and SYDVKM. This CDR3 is CASRYRDRGLIRNQPQHF. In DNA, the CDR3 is TGTGCCAGCAGATACCGGGACAGGGGGTTGATACGCAATCAGCCCCAGCATTTT.

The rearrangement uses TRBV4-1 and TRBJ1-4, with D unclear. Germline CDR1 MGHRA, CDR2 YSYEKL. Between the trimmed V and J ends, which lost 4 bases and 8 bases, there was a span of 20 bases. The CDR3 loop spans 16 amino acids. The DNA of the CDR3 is TGCGCCAGCAGCCGGTTAGCCGGGCCGTCCGGAGAAAAACTGTTTTTT. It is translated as CASSRLAGPSGEKLFF.

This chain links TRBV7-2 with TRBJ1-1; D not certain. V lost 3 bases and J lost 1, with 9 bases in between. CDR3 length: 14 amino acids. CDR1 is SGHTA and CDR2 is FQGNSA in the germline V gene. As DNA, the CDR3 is TGTGCCAGCAGCTTCAACAGCCCGAACACTGAAGCTTTCTTT. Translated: CASSFNSPNTEAFF.

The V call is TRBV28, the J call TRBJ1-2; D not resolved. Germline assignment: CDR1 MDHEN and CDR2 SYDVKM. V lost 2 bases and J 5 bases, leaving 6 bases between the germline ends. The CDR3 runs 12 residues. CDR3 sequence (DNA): TGTGCCAGCAGTTTAGGATATTATGGCTACACCTTC. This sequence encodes CASSLGYYGYTF.